This is a list of T cell receptor beta chains from one sample in a study of cytomegalovirus exposure and HLA in healthy donors. Produced via immunoSEQ multiplex PCR; TCRdb's table is partial and in-frame only. The sample consists of over 250,000 clones, about nine tenths of them appearing once. Specimen: PBMCs. The receptors come from a woman in her 30s in good health and CMV-seropositive. The CDR3 runs from the conserved cysteine through the conserved F or W. The D gene is left open where the match is weak. For some rows the clone size is stated as once, few or many, or as a class when expanded; others skip it.

>TRBJ2-1|-|TRBD2|TRBV19|17
CASSGPGLAGYYNEQFF
TGTGCCAGTAGTGGTCCGGGACTAGCGGGCTACTACAATGAGCAGTTCTTC
>TRBJ1-1|-|-|TRBV9|14
CASSVRGRDTEAFF
TGTGCCAGCAGCGTCCGGGGGCGAGACACTGAAGCTTTCTTT
>TRBJ1-5|-|-|TRBV25-1|14
CASSARELVQPQHF
TGTGCCAGCAGTGCCAGGGAGTTGGTTCAGCCCCAGCATTTT
>TRBJ2-3|-|TRBD1|TRBV7-6|12
CASQGAADTQYF
TGTGCCTCCCAGGGGGCCGCAGATACGCAGTATTTT
>TRBJ1-4|-|-|TRBV30|10
CAWSREKLFF
TGTGCCTGGAGTCGTGAAAAACTGTTTTTT
>TRBJ2-5|-|TRBD2|TRBV2|13
CATRGAGEETQYF
TGTGCCACCCGGGGTGCGGGGGAAGAGACCCAGTACTTC
>TRBJ1-1|-|TRBD1|TRBV5-1|15
CASSLVSGGNTEAFF
TGCGCCAGCAGCTTGGTTTCAGGGGGGAACACTGAAGCTTTCTTT
>TRBJ2-2|-|-|TRBV6-4|14
CASSDQGDTGELFF
TGTGCCAGCAGTGATCAGGGAGACACCGGGGAGCTGTTTTTT
>TRBJ2-7|-|TRBD2|TRBV2|16
CASSPGLAGGGYEQYF
TGTGCCAGCAGCCCCGGACTAGCGGGGGGGGGATACGAGCAGTACTTC
>TRBJ2-4|-|-|TRBV28|17
CASSLVRVGAGQNIQYF
TGTGCCAGCAGTTTAGTACGCGTCGGTGCGGGTCAAAACATTCAGTACTTC
>TRBJ1-1|-|-|TRBV30|11
CAWSVGTEAFF
TGTGCCTGGAGTGTGGGCACTGAAGCTTTCTTT
>TRBJ1-1|-|-|TRBV19|14
CASSMFLINTEAFF
TGTGCCAGTAGTATGTTCTTGATTAACACTGAAGCTTTCTTT
>TRBJ2-2|-|TRBD2|TRBV4-1|15
CASSQSPGGTGELFF
TGCGCCAGCAGCCAAAGTCCGGGAGGGACCGGGGAGCTGTTTTTT
>TRBJ1-1|once|-|TRBV6-6|12
CASSPGLTEAFF
TGTGCCAGCAGTCCGGGTCTCACTGAAGCTTTCTTT
>TRBJ2-4|-|-|TRBV6-5|13
CASSYARAGIQYF
TGTGCCAGCAGTTACGCCAGGGCGGGCATTCAGTACTTC
>TRBJ2-1|-|-|TRBV2|14
CASRSQYSYNEQFF
TGTGCCAGCAGGAGTCAGTACTCCTACAATGAGCAGTTCTTC
>TRBJ2-3|-|-|TRBV7-9|11
CASSLADTQYF
TGTGCCAGCAGCTTAGCAGATACGCAGTATTTT
>TRBJ2-5|-|-|TRBV27|13
CASSSLSSETQYF
TGTGCCAGCAGTAGTCTGAGCTCGGAGACCCAGTACTTC
>TRBJ1-3|-|-|TRBV6-1|16
CASSGQGQSSGNTIYF
TGTGCCAGCAGTGGGCAGGGGCAGAGCTCTGGAAACACCATATATTTT
>TRBJ2-1|-|-|TRBV27|11
CASRDYNEQFF
TGTGCCAGCAGAGACTACAATGAGCAGTTCTTC
>TRBJ1-4|-|-|TRBV5-1|15
CASRPDSATNEKLFF
TGCGCCAGCAGACCGGACAGTGCAACTAATGAAAAACTGTTTTTT
>TRBJ1-1|-|-|TRBV14|14
CASSWARGRTEAFF
TGTGCCAGCAGTTGGGCGAGAGGGAGGACTGAAGCTTTCTTT
>TRBJ2-6|-|-|TRBV4-1|14
CASSRVSGANVLTF
TGCGCCAGCAGCAGGGTCTCTGGGGCCAACGTCCTGACTTTC
>TRBJ1-5|-|-|TRBV19|12
CASSREGTAQHF
TGTGCCAGTAGTCGGGAGGGAACAGCCCAGCATTTT
>TRBJ2-6|once|-|TRBV27|18
CASSLGRGAQTGANVLTF
TGTGCCAGCAGTTTGGGGAGGGGGGCCCAGACTGGGGCCAACGTCCTGACTTTC
>TRBJ2-7|once|TRBD1|TRBV7-9|13
CASSGTGFAEQYF
TGTGCCAGCAGCGGGACAGGGTTTGCCGAGCAGTACTTC
>TRBJ1-2|-|-|TRBV28|12
CASSVLGEGYTF
TGTGCCAGCAGTGTGCTTGGGGAAGGCTACACCTTC
>TRBJ1-5|-|-|TRBV27|13
CASSFAGNQPQHF
TGTGCCAGCAGTTTCGCGGGAAATCAGCCCCAGCATTTT
>TRBJ2-3|-|-|TRBV11-1|15
CASSPQRMGTDTQYF
TGTGCCAGCAGCCCCCAGCGGATGGGCACAGATACGCAGTATTTT
>TRBJ1-1|-|TRBD1|TRBV27|14
CASSPLDRGTVAFF
TGTGCCAGCAGTCCCCTTGACAGGGGCACGGTAGCTTTCTTT
>TRBJ1-1|-|-|TRBV4-3|15
CASSQVPGRDTEAFF
TGCGCCAGCAGCCAAGTACCGGGGAGGGACACTGAAGCTTTCTTT
>TRBJ1-2|-|-|TRBV5-8|15
CASSKTGLRNYGYTF
TGTGCCAGCAGCAAGACAGGTTTGAGGAACTATGGCTACACCTTC
>TRBJ1-2|-|-|TRBV27|14
CASSTDQGIGGYTF
TGTGCCAGCAGTACCGACCAGGGTATAGGTGGCTACACCTTC
>TRBJ2-2|few|-|TRBV4-1|14
CASSQVGYTGELFF
TGCGCCAGCAGCCAAGTGGGCTACACCGGGGAGCTGTTTTTT
>TRBJ2-3|once|TRBD2|TRBV27|19
CASSPTTPGLAGTTDTQYF
TGTGCCAGCAGTCCCACAACCCCGGGACTAGCGGGCACCACAGATACGCAGTATTTT
>TRBJ2-2|-|TRBD2|TRBV6-6|15
CASRIAGGPVGELFF
TGTGCCAGCAGGATTGCGGGGGGGCCAGTCGGGGAGCTGTTTTTT